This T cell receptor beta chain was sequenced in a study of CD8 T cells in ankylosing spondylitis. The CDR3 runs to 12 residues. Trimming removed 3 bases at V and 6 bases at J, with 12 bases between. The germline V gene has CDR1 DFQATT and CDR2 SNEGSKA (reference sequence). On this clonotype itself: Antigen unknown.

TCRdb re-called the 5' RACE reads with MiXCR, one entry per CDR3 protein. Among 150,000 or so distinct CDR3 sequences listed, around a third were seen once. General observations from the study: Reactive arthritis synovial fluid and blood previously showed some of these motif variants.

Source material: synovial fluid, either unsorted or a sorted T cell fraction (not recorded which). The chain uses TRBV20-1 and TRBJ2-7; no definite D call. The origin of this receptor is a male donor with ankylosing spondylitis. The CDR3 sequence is CSARATPVEQYF. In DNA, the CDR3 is TGCAGTGCTAGGGCCACTCCAGTCGAGCAGTACTTC.